This TCR beta chain was identified in a study of identical twins. CDR1 and CDR2 (germline): MNHNS, SASEGT. The CDR3 consists of 15 residues. Trimming cost V 6 bases and J 0 bases; bases outside gene matches: 3. TCRdb analysed the 5' RACE reads with MiXCR anew, one entry per CDR3 protein. The table shows about 470,000 distinct CDR3 sequences, with 24% occurring only once. This sample was also put to use in a study of T cells expressing NK-cell markers.

The J gene is TRBJ1-3, the V gene TRBV6-1; 9 nucleotides align to TRBD1. The TCR comes from a woman under 30 in good health. Sequenced input: CD4+ T cells sorted from blood. CDR3 loop: CASRGQGSSGNTIYF. As DNA, the CDR3 is TGTGCCAGCAGAGGACAGGGGTCCTCTGGAAACACCATATATTTT.